These 7 T cell receptor beta chains were all obtained from the same sample, sequenced in a study of Ad26.COV2.S vaccination and SARS-CoV-2 variants. Only in-frame clones appear in the TCRdb table, and some are missing; sequencing was by immunoSEQ multiplex PCR. The sample lists around 320,000 clones, roughly 84% occurring once. Treatment meaning: roughly 20 received Ad26.COV2.S at low or high dose, single or two shots; a few received placebo; per-sample allocation not given. The samples date from day 63 after the first vaccine or placebo injection. The starting material was peripheral blood, obtained in a trial of Ad26.COV2.S vaccine versus placebo. Source of these receptors: a person between 18 and 60 years old who received the Ad26.COV2.S COVID-19 vaccine or a placebo.

In this sample, this clone turned up once. The rearrangement joins TRBV2 to TRBJ1-3, with TRBD1 matching 9 bases. The V and J ends lost 5 bases and 0 bases, in that order; junction bases with no gene match: 11. Looked up from germline, CDR1 is SNHLY and CDR2 is FYNNEI. The CDR3 has 18 residues. CDR3 sequence (DNA): TGTGCCAGCAGTCACTCGGACAGGGGAAGTAACTCTGGAAACACCATATATTTT. This sequence encodes CASSHSDRGSNSGNTIYF.

The chain recombines TRBV4-1 with TRBJ2-5; D unresolved. The CDR3 sequence is 14 residues long. Trimming removed 4 bases at V and 2 bases at J, with 11 bases between. CDR1 MGHRA and CDR2 YSYEKL come from the germline V gene. The CDR3 reads CASSPPGRQETQYF. The CDR3 nucleotides are TGCGCCAGCAGCCCCCCAGGACGGCAAGAGACCCAGTACTTC.

V gene TRBV10-3 combines with J gene TRBJ1-4; 7 bases agree with TRBD1. V trimming: 10 bases; J trimming: 7 bases; junction bases outside the gene matches: 9. This CDR3 is 13 amino acids long. CDR1 ENHRY and CDR2 SYGVKD come from the germline V gene. The DNA of the CDR3 is TGTGCCACCAAGGGGGCGGTAGGTGAAAAACTGTTTTTT. This gives the protein CATKGAVGEKLFF.

The chain joins TRBV30 to TRBJ1-5; a possible D gene is TRBD1 (6 bases). Between the trimmed V and J ends, which lost 3 bases and 3 bases, there was a span of 12 bases. Per the germline V gene, CDR1 is GTSNPN and CDR2 is SVGIG (reference sequence). The CDR3 has 14 amino acids. The CDR3 loop reads CAWSKGQSNQPQHF. The DNA of the CDR3 is TGTGCCTGGAGCAAAGGACAGTCCAATCAGCCCCAGCATTTT. Complete variable domain (other parts from reference TRBV30 and TRBJ1-5): SQTIHQWPATLVQPVGSPLSLECTVEGTSNPNLYWYRQAAGRGLQLLFYSVGIGQISSEVPQNLSASRPQDRQFILSSKKLLLSDSGFYLCAWSKGQSNQPQHFGDGTRLSIL.

This chain links TRBV19 with TRBJ2-7; D ambiguous. The CDR3 spans 14 residues. Germline V gives CDR1 LNHDA, CDR2 SQIVND (reference sequence). V was cut by 6 bases and J by 0 bases, with 12 bases left in between. In DNA, the CDR3 is TGTGCCAGTAGGGGCACCCGAAACTCCTACGAGCAGTACTTC. Residues: CASRGTRNSYEQYF.

The chain joins TRBV5-1 to TRBJ1-1, with D unresolved. CDR1 and CDR2 from the germline V gene are SGHRS and YFSETQ. Trimming took 2 bases from V and 1 from J, leaving 9 bases between them. This CDR3 has 14 amino acids. The CDR3 DNA follows: TGCGCCAGCAGCTTACAGTGGGCGAACACTGAAGCTTTCTTT. Translation gives CASSLQWANTEAFF.

This chain joins TRBV5-5 and TRBJ1-5; 8 positions match TRBD1. The CDR3 consists of 16 residues. The V gene end was trimmed by 0 bases and the J gene end by 0 bases; junction bases not matched to a gene: 2. CDR1 and CDR2 from the germline V gene are SGHKS and YYEKEE (reference sequence). DNA for the CDR3: TGTGCCAGCAGCTTGGGGGACAGGACTAGCAATCAGCCCCAGCATTTT. Protein sequence: CASSLGDRTSNQPQHF.